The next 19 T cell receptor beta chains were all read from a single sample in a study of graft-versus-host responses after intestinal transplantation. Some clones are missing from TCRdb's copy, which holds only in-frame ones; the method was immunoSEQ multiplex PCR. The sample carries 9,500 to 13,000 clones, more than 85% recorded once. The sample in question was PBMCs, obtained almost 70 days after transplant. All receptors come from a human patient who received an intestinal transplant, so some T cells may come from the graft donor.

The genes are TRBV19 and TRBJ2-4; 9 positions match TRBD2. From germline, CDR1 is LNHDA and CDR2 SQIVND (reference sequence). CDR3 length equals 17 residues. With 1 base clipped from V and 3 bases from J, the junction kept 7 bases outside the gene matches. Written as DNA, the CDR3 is TGTGCCAGTAGTATAGTAAGGCTAGCGGGGTTCAAAAACATTCAGTACTTC. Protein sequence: CASSIVRLAGFKNIQYF.

The CDR3 spells CASSLYHMDADEQFF. The CDR3 nucleotides read TGTGCCAGCAGCTTATACCATATGGACGCGGATGAGCAGTTCTTC. This chain joins TRBV7-8 and TRBJ2-1; D is unclear. V lost 2 bases and J 8 bases, leaving 16 bases between the germline ends. CDR3 length: 15 residues. The germline V gene encodes CDR1 SGHVS and CDR2 FQNEAQ. Variable domain in full (rest from reference TRBV7-8 and TRBJ2-1): GAGVSQSPRYKVAKRGQDVALRCDPISGHVSLFWYQQALGQGPEFLTYFQNEAQLDKSGLPSDRFFAERPEGSVSTLKIQRTQQEDSAVYLCASSLYHMDADEQFFGPGTRLTVL.

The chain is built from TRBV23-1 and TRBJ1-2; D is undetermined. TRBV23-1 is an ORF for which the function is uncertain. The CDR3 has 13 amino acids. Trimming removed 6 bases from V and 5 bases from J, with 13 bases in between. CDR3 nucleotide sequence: TGCGCCAGCAGAGGCAGGCAGCCTTATGGCTACACCTTC. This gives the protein CASRGRQPYGYTF.

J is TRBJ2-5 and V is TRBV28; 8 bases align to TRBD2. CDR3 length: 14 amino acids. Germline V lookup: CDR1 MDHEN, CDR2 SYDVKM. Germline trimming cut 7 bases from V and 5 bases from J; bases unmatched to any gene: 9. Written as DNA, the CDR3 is TGTGCCAGCACCCCCGCGGGGGGTGGCGAGACCCAGTACTTC. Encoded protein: CASTPAGGGETQYF.

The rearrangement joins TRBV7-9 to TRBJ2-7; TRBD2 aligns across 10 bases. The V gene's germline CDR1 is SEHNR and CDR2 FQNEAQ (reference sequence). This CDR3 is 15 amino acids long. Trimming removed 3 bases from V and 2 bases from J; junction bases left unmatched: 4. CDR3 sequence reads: CASSFGTSEAYEQYF. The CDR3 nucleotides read TGTGCCAGCAGCTTTGGGACTAGCGAGGCCTACGAGCAGTACTTC.

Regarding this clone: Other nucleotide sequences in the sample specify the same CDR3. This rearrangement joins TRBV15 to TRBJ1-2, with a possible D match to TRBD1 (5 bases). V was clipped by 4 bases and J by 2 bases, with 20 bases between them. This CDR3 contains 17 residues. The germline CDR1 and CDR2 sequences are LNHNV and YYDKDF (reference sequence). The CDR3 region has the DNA TGTGCCACCAGCATGGGGGGAAGGTGTGGAAAGAACTATGGCTACACCTTC. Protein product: CATSMGGRCGKNYGYTF.

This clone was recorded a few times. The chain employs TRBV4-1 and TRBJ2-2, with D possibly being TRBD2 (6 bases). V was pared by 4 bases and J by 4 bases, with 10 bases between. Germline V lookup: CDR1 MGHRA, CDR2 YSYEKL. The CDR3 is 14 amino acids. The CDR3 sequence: CASSLRGSTGELFF. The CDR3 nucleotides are TGCGCCAGCAGCCTACGGGGGAGCACCGGGGAGCTGTTTTTT.

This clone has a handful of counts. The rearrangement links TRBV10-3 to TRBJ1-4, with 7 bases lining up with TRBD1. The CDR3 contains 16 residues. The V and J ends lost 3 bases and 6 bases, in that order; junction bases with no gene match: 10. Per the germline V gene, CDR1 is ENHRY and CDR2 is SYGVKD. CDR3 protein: CAISEARGQEYEKLFF. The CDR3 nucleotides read TGTGCCATCAGTGAAGCCCGAGGACAGGAGTATGAAAAACTGTTTTTT.

In nucleotides, the CDR3 is TGCAGCGTAAACCGGGACAGGGTCAGGGGGGATACGCAGTATTTT. It yields the protein CSVNRDRVRGDTQYF. J is TRBJ2-3 and V is TRBV29-1; 9 bases match TRBD1. The trim removed 6 bases at V and 6 bases at J, leaving 13 bases unmatched. Germline V CDR1 and CDR2: SQVTM, ANQGSEA. The CDR3 is 15 amino acids.

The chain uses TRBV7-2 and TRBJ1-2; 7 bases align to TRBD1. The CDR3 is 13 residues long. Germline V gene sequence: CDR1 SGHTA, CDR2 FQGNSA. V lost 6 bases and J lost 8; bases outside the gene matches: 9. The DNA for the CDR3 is TGTGCCAGCAGTCCAATAGACAGGGTGGGCTACACCTTC. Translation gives CASSPIDRVGYTF.

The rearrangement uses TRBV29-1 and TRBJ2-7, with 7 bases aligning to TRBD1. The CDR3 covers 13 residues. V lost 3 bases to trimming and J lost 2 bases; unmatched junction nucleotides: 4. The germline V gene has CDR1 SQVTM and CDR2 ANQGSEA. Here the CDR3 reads CSVDTGAAYEQYF. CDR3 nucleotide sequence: TGCAGCGTTGATACAGGGGCGGCCTACGAGCAGTACTTC.

In nucleotides, the CDR3 is TGCGCCAGCAGTTTCAGTGGGGGCACAGATACGCAGTATTTT. This gives the protein CASSFSGGTDTQYF. The V and J genes are TRBV4-1 and TRBJ2-3; D unresolved. The V end lost 6 bases, the J end lost 1 base, and 11 bases lay between the germline ends. Germline CDR1 is MGHRA and CDR2 is YSYEKL. The CDR3 runs 14 residues.

CDR3 in amino acids: CASTFSLLNTYNEQFF. The CDR3 DNA follows: TGTGCCAGCACCTTTAGCCTCCTAAACACCTACAATGAGCAGTTCTTC. This chain connects TRBV28 to TRBJ2-1; D ambiguous. V lost 7 bases and J lost 2, with 18 bases in between. CDR1 MDHEN and CDR2 SYDVKM come from the germline V gene. The CDR3 is made up of 16 amino acids. Full variable domain (outside the CDR3, taken from reference TRBV28 and TRBJ2-1): DVKVTQSSRYLVKRTGEKVFLECVQDMDHENMFWYRQDPGLGLRLIYFSYDVKMKEKGDIPEGYSVSREKKERFSLILESASTNQTSMYLCASTFSLLNTYNEQFFGPGTRLTVL.

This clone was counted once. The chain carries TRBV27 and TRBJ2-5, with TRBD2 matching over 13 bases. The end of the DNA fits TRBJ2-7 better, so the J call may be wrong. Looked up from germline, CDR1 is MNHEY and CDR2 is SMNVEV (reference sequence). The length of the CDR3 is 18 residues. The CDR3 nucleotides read TGTGCCAGCAGTTTATTCCCCACTAGCGGGAGGGCCGCCTACGAGCAGTACTTC. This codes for CASSLFPTSGRAAYEQYF.

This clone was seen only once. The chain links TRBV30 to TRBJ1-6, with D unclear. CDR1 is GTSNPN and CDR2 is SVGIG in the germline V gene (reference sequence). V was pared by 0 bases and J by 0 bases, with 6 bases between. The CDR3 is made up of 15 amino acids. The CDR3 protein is CAWSVGSSYNSPLHF. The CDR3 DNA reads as TGTGCCTGGAGTGTCGGGAGCTCCTATAATTCACCCCTCCACTTT.

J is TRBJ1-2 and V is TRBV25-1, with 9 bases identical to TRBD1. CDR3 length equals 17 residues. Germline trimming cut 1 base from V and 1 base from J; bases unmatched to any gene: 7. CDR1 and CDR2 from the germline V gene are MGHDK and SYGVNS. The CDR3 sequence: CASSELNRDRVNYGYTF. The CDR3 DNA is TGTGCCAGCAGTGAATTAAATCGGGACAGGGTTAACTATGGCTACACCTTC.

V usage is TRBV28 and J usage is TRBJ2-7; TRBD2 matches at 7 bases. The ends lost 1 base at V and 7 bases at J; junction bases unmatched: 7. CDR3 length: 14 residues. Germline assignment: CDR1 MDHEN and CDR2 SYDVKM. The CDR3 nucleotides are TGTGCCAGCAGTTTATCACTCCGAGCGGGGGAGCAGTACTTC. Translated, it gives CASSLSLRAGEQYF.

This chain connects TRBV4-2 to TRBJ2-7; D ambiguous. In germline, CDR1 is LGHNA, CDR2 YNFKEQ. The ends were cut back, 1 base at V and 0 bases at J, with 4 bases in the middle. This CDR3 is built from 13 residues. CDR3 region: CASSQGLSYEQYF. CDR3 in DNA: TGTGCCAGCAGCCAAGGACTCTCCTACGAGCAGTACTTC.

Here the CDR3 DNA reads TGCGCCAGCAGCCCGCCGGTGAGCTCCTACAATGAGCAGTTCTTC. Its translation: CASSPPVSSYNEQFF. J is TRBJ2-1 and V is TRBV5-1; D remains ambiguous. V was trimmed by 4 bases and J by 0 bases, leaving 11 bases between them. The CDR3 covers 15 residues. Germline CDR1 reads SGHRS; CDR2 reads YFSETQ. The complete variable domain, with remaining parts taken from reference TRBV5-1 and TRBJ2-1, reads KAGVTQTPRYLIKTRGQQVTLSCSPISGHRSVSWYQQTPGQGLQFLFEYFSETQRNKGNFPGRFSGRQFSNSRSEMNVSTLELGDSALYLCASSPPVSSYNEQFFGPGTRLTVL.